This TCR beta chain was captured by sequencing in a study of T cells after yellow fever vaccination. Broader study findings: Clones from primary vaccination mostly reappeared after the booster (around 96% CD4, over 85% CD8).

The CDR3 extends over 15 amino acids. V was cut by 4 bases and J by 4 bases, with 13 bases left in between. Looked up from germline, CDR1 is SGHTA and CDR2 is FQGNSA. Notes on this clonotype: Its antigen is currently unknown.

As TCR cDNA was made by 5'RACE template switching, a universal primer site and UMIs were added. TCRdb analysed the 5' RACE reads with MiXCR anew, one entry per CDR3 protein. The sample carries under 400,000 distinct CDR3 sequences, about 9.9% recorded once. The clonotype was recovered from a man aged 18 to 29 who received the YFV17D yellow fever vaccine. V usage is TRBV7-2 and J usage is TRBJ2-2; no reliable D call. This material consisted of PBMCs, taken on the day of the first yellow fever vaccination. The CDR3 loop reads CASSYAGLGTGELFF. CDR3 sequence (DNA): TGTGCCAGCAGCTACGCCGGGTTGGGCACCGGGGAGCTGTTTTTT.